This section outlines one TCR beta chain sequence together with its context. The data originate from a study of control samples from healthy donors and cancer patients. The method was immunoSEQ multiplex PCR; TCRdb's version includes in-frame clones alone and lacks a portion of them. The table records tens of thousands of clones, 95% to 96% of them present only once. The CDR3 is made up of 16 amino acids. The germline gives CDR1 MNHEY, CDR2 SMNVEV (reference sequence). Trimming took 8 bases from V and 0 from J, leaving 14 bases between them. Sequencing was carried out using blood. The clonotype was recovered from a woman aged 25-40 years in good health. V usage is TRBV27 and J usage is TRBJ2-6; D gene unclear. The CDR3, as DNA: TGTGCCAGCGGATACAGACCCCGCTCTGGGGCCAACGTCCTGACTTTC. This translates into CASGYRPRSGANVLTF.